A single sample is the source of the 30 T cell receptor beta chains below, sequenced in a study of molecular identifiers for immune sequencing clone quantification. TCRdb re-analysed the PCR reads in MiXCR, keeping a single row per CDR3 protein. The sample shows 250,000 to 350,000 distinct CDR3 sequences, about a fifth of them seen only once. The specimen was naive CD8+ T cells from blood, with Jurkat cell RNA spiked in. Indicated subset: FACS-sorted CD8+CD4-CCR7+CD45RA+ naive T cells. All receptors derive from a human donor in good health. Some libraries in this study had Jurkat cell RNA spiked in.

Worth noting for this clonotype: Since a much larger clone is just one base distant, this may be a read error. The CDR3 reads CASSLSPSGRALRSTDTQYF. The CDR3, as DNA: TGTGCCAGCAGTTTATCTCCCAGCGGGAGGGCCCTACGCAGCACAGATACGCAGTATTTT. The genes are TRBV12-3 or TRBV12-4 and TRBJ2-3, with 10 nucleotides matching TRBD2. The CDR3 sequence is 20 residues long. V lost 2 bases, J lost 0 bases, and 14 bases stayed unmatched.

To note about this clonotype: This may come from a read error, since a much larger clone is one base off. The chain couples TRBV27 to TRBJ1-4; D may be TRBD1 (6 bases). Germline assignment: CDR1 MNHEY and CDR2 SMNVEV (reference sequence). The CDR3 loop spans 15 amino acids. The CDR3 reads CTSRKTGIRQEKLFF. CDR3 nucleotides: TGTACCAGCAGAAAAACAGGGATTAGGCAGGAAAAACTGTTTTTT.

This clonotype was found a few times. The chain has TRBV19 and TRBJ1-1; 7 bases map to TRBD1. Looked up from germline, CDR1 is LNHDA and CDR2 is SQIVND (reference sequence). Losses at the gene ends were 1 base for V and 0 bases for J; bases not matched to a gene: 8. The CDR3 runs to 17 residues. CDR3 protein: CASSIALRQGLNTEAFF. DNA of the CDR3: TGTGCCAGTAGTATAGCTCTCCGACAGGGCCTGAACACTGAAGCTTTCTTT.

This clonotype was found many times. The CDR3 reads CASGDPNTQYF. In DNA form, the CDR3 reads TGTGCTAGTGGGGATCCGAATACGCAGTATTTT. V is TRBV12-5 and J is TRBJ2-3; D is undetermined. Germline values: CDR1 LGHNT, CDR2 FRNRAP. This CDR3 is built from 11 residues. Between the trimmed V and J ends, which lost 6 bases and 7 bases, there was a span of 8 bases.

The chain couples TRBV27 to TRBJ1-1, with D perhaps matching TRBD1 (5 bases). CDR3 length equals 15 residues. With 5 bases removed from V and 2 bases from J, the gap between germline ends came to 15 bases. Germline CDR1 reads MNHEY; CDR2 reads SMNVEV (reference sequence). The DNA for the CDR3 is TGTGCCAGCAGTCCAACTACAGGAGGAAACACTGAAGCTTTCTTT. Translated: CASSPTTGGNTEAFF.

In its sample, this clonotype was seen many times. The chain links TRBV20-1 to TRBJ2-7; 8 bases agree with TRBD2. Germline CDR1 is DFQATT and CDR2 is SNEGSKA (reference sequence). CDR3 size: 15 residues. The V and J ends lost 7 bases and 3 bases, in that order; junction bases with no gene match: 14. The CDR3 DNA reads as TGCAGTGTTAAGGGACTAGTTCCCCTCTACTACGAGCAGTACTTC. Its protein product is CSVKGLVPLYYEQYF.

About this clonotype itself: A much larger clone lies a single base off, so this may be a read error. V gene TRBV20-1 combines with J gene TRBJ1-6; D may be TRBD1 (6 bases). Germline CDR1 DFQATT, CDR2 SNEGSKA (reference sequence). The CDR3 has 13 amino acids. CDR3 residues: CRARDIEWDTLHF. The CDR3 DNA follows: TGCAGAGCTAGAGATATTGAATGGGACACTCTCCACTTT.

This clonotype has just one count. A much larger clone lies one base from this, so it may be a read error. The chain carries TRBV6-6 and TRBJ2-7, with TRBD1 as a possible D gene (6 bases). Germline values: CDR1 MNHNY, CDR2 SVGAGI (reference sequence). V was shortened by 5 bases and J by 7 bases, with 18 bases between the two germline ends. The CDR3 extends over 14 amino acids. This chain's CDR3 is CASSMGDTGSEQYF. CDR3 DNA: TGTGCCAGCAGTATGGGGGACACCGGTTCGGAGCAGTACTTC.

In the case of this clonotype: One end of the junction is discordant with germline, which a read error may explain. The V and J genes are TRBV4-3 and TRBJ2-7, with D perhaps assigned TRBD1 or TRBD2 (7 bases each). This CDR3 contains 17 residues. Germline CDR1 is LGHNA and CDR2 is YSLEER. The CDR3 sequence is CVSSPGGGIGSSYEQYF. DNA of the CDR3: TGCGTCAGCAGCCCAGGGGGGGGAATAGGCAGCTCCTACGAGCAGTACTTC.

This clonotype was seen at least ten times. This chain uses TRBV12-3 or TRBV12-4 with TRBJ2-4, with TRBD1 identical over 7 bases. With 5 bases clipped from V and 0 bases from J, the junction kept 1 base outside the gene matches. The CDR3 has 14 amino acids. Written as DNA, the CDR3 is TGTGCCAGCAGTACAGGGGCAGCCAAAAACATTCAGTACTTC. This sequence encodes CASSTGAAKNIQYF.

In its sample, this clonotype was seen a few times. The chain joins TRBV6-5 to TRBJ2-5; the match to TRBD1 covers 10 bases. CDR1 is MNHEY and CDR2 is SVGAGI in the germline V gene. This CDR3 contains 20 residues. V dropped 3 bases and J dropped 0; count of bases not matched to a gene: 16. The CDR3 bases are TGTGCCAGCAGTTATTCCCACCTACACACCGGGACAGGGGACCAAGAGACCCAGTACTTC. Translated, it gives CASSYSHLHTGTGDQETQYF.

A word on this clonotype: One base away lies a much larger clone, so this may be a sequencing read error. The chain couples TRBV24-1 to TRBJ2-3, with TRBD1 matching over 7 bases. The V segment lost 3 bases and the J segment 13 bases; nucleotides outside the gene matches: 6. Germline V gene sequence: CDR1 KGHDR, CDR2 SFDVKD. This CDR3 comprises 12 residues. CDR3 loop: CATSDMTGQEYF. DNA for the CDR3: TGTGCCACCAGTGATATGACAGGACAGGAGTATTTT.

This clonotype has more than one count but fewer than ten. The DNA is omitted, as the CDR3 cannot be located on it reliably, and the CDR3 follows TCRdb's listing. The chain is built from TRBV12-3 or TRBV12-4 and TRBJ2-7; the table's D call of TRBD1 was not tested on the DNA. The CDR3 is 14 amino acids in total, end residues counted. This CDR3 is CASSSSTASYEQYF.

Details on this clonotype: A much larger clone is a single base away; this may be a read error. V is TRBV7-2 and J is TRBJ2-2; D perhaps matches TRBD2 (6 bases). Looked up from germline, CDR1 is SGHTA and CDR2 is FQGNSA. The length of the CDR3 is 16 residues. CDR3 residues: CASSLGRAWITGEPFF. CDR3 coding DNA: TGTGCCAGCAGCTTAGGGAGGGCTTGGATCACCGGGGAGCCGTTTTTT.

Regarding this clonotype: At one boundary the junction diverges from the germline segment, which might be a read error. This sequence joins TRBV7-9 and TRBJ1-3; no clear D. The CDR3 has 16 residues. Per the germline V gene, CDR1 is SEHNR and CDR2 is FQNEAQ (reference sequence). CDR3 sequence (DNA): TGTGCCGGCAGCGTACCGGGATCCGGCCCTGGAAACACCATATATTTT. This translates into CAGSVPGSGPGNTIYF.

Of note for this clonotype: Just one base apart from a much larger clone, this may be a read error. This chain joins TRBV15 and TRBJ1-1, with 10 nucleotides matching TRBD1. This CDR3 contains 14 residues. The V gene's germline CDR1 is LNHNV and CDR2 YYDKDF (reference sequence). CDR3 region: CATSPGQGYTETFF. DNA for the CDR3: TGTGCCACCAGCCCGGGACAGGGGTACACTGAAACTTTCTTT.

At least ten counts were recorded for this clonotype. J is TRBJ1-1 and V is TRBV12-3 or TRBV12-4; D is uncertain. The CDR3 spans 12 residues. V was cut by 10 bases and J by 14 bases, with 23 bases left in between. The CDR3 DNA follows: TGTGCCATCCTATTACCCCGAGGTGATGACTTCTTT. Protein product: CAILLPRGDDFF.

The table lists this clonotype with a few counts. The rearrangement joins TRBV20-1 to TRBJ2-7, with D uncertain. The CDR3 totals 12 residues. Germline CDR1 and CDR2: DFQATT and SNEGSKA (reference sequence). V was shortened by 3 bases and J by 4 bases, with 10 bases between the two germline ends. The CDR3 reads CSASSVGYEQYF. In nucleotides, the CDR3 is TGCAGTGCTAGCTCCGTCGGTTACGAGCAGTACTTC.

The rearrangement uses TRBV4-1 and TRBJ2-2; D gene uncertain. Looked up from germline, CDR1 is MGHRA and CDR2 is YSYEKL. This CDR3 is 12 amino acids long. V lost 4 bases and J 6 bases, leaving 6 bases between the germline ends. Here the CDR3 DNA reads TGCGCCAGCAGCCCCCTGGCCGGGGAGCTGTTTTTT. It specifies CASSPLAGELFF.

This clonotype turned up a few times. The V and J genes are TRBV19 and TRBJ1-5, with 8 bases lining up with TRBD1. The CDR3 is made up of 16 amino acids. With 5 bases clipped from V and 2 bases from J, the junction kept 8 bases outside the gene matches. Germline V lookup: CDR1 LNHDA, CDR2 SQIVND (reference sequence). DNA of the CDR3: TGTGCCAGTAGTGACTCTGACAGGGGCCGCAATCAGCCCCAGCATTTT. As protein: CASSDSDRGRNQPQHF.

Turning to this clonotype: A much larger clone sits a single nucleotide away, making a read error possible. In nucleotides, the CDR3 is TGCGCCAGCAGCCCGATTCCGGCGGCAACTAATGAAGAACTGTTTTTT. This gives the protein CASSPIPAATNEELFF. The chain has TRBV4-1 and TRBJ1-4, with D unresolved. This CDR3 is built from 16 residues. Germline CDR1 reads MGHRA; CDR2 reads YSYEKL.

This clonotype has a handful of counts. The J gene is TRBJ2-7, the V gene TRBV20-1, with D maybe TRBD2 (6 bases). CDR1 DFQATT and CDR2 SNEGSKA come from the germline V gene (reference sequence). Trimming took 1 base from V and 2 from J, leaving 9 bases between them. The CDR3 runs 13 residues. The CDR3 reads CSARGGVAYEQYF. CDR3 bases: TGCAGTGCTAGAGGCGGGGTCGCCTACGAGCAGTACTTC.

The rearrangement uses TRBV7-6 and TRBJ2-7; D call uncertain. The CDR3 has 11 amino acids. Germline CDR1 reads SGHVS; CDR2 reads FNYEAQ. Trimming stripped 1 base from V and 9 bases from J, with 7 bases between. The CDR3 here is CASSLGSGQYF. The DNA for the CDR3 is TGTGCCAGCAGCTTAGGGTCAGGGCAGTACTTC.

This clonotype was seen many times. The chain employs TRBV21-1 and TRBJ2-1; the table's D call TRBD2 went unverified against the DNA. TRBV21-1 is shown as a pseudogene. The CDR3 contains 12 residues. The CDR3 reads CASSWVGDEQFF. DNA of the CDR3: TGTGCCAGCAGTTGGGTGGGCGATGAGCAGTTCTTC.

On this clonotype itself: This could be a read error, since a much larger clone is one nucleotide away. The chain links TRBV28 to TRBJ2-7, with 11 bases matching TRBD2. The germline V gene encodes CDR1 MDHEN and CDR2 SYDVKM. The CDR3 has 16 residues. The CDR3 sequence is CAGSSMLSGRAYEQYF. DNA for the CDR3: TGTGCCGGCAGTTCCATGCTTAGCGGGAGGGCGTACGAGCAGTACTTC.

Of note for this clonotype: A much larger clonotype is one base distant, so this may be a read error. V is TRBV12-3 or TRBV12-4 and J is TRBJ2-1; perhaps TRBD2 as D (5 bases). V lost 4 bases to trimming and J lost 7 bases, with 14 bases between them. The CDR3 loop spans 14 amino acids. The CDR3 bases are TGTGCCAGCAGTTCAGGACGGGGAGTTAATGAGCAGTTCTTC. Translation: CASSSGRGVNEQFF.

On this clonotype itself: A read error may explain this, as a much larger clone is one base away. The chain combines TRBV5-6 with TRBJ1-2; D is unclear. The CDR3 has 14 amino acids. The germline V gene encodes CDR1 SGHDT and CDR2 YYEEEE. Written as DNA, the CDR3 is TGTGCCCGCAGCATCGAAGGGTTGAACTATGGCTACACCTTC. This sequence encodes CARSIEGLNYGYTF.

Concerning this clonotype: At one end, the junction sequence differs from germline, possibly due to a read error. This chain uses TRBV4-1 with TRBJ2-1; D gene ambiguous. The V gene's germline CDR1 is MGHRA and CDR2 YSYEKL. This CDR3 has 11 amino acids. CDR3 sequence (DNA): TGCGCCAGCAGCCAGGGTAATGGGCAGTTCTTC. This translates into CASSQGNGQFF.

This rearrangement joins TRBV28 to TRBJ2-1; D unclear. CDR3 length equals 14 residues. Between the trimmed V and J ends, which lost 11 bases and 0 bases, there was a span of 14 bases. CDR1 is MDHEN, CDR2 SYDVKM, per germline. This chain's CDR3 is CAHSQERSYNEQFF. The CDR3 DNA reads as TGTGCCCACAGCCAGGAACGCTCCTACAATGAGCAGTTCTTC.

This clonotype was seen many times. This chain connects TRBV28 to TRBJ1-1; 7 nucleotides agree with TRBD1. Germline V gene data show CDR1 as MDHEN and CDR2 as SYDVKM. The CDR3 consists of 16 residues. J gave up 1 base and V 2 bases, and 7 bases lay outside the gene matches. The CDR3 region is CASSLPGDRENTEAFF. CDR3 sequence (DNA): TGTGCCAGCAGTTTACCTGGGGACAGAGAGAACACTGAAGCTTTCTTT.